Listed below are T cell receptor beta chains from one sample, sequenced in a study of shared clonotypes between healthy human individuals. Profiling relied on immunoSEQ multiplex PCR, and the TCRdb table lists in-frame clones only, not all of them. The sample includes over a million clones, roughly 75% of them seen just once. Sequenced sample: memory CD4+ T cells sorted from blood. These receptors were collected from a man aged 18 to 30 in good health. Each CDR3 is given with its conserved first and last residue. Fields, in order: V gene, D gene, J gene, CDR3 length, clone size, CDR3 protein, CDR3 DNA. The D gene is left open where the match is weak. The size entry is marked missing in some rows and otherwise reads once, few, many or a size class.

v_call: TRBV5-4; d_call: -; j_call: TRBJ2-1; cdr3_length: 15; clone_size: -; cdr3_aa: CASSDGTTPYNEQFF; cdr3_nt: TGTGCCAGCAGCGATGGGACAACCCCTTACAATGAGCAGTTCTTC
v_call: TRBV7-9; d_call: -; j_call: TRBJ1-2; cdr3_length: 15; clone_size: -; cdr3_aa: CASSPGVGVADGYTF; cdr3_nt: TGTGCCAGCAGCCCCGGGGTCGGGGTGGCGGATGGCTACACCTTC
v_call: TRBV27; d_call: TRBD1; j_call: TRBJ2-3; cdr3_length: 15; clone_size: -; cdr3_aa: CASSLRTGRTDTQYF; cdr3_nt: TGTGCCAGCAGCCTAAGGACAGGCCGCACAGATACGCAGTATTTT
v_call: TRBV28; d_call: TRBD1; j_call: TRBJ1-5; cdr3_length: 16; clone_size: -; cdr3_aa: CASRSDPGGNNQPQHF; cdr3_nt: TGTGCCAGCAGATCGGACCCAGGGGGTAACAATCAGCCCCAGCATTTT
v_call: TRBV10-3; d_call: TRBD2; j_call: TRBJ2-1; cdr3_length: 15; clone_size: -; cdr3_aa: CAISEGLASYNEQFF; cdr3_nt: TGTGCCATCAGTGAGGGACTAGCCTCATACAATGAGCAGTTCTTC
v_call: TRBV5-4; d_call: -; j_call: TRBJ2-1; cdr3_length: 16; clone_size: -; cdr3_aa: CASSSEGPSRYNEQFF; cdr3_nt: TGTGCCAGCAGCTCTGAAGGGCCCTCGCGGTACAATGAGCAGTTCTTC
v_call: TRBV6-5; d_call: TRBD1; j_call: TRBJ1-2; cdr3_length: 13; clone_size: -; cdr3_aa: CASSWDRAEGYTF; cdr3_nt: TGTGCCAGCAGTTGGGACAGGGCAGAGGGCTACACCTTC
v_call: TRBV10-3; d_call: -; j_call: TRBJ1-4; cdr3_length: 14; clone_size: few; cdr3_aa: CAIREGATNEKLFF; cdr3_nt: TGTGCCATCAGAGAGGGGGCAACTAATGAAAAACTGTTTTTT
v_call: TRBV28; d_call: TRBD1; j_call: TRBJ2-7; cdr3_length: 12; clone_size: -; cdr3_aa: CASTTGSYEQYF; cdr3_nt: TGTGCCAGCACGACAGGGAGCTACGAGCAGTACTTC
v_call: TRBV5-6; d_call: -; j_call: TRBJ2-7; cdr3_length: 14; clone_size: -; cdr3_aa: CASSPWTVSYEQYF; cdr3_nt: TGTGCCAGCAGCCCTTGGACGGTCTCCTACGAGCAGTACTTC
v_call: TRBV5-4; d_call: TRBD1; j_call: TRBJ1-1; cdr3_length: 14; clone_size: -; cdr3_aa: CASSFLGTGRGAFF; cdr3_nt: TGTGCCAGCAGCTTCCTAGGGACAGGGCGGGGAGCTTTCTTT
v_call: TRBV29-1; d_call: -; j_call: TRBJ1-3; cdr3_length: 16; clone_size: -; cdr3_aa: CSVVADASRSGNTIYF; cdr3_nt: TGCAGCGTCGTCGCAGACGCGTCCCGCTCTGGAAACACCATATATTTT
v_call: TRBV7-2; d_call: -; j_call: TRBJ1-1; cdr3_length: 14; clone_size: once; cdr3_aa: CASSSVRRGTEAFF; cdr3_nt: TGTGCCAGCAGCTCCGTTCGCAGGGGAACTGAAGCTTTCTTT
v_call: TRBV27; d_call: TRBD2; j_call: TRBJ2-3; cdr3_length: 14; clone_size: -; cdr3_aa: CASSDPGLAGRQYF; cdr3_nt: TGTGCCAGCAGTGACCCGGGACTAGCGGGGAGGCAGTATTTT
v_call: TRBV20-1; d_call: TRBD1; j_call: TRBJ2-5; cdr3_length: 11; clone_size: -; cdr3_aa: CSAAGQDTQYF; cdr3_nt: TGCAGTGCTGCGGGACAGGACACCCAGTACTTC
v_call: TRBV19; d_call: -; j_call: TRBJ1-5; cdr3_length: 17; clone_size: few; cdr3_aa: CASSIPETKGGNQPQHF; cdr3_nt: TGTGCCAGTAGTATACCCGAAACCAAGGGAGGGAATCAGCCCCAGCATTTT
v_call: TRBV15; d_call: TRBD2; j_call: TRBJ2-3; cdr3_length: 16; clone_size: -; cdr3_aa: CATSREASGRPDTQYF; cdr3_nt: TGTGCCACCAGCAGAGAGGCTAGCGGGAGGCCAGATACGCAGTATTTT
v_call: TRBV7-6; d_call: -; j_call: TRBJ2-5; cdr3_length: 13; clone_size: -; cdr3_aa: CASSLRGQETQYF; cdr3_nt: TGTGCCAGCAGCTTGCGGGGCCAAGAGACCCAGTACTTC
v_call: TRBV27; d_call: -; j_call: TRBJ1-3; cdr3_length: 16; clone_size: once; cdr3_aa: CASSSRSLGSGNTIYF; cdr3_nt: TGTGCCAGCAGTTCACGCTCCCTGGGCTCTGGAAACACCATATATTTT
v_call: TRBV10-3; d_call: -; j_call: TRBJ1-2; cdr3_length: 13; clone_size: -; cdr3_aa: CAITPEVTYGYTF; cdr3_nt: TGTGCCATCACCCCGGAGGTTACCTATGGCTACACCTTC
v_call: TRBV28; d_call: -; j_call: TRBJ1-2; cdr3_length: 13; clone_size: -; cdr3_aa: CASFSPESGGYTF; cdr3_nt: TGTGCCAGCTTCAGCCCGGAGTCTGGTGGCTACACCTTC
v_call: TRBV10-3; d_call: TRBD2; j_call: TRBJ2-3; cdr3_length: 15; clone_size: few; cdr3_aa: CAISVIAGPTDTQYF; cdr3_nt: TGTGCCATCAGTGTGATAGCGGGACCCACAGATACGCAGTATTTT
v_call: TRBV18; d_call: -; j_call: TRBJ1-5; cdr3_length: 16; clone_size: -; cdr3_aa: CASSPGAYNGNQPQHF; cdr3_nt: TGTGCCAGCTCACCCGGGGCCTACAATGGCAATCAGCCCCAGCATTTT
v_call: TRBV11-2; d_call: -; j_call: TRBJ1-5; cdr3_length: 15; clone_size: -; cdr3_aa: CASSQGTGSNQPQHF; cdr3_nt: TGTGCCAGCAGCCAGGGGACGGGTAGCAATCAGCCCCAGCATTTT
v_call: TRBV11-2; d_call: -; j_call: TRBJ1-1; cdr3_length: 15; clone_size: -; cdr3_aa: CASSLDWGAGTEAFF; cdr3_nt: TGTGCCAGCAGCTTAGATTGGGGGGCCGGCACTGAAGCTTTCTTT
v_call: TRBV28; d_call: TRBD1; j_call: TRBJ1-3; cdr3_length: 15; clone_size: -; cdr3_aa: CASNAQGAGGNTIYF; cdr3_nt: TGTGCCAGCAACGCTCAGGGGGCCGGTGGAAACACCATATATTTT
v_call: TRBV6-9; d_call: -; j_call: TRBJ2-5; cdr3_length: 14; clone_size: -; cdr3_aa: CASSQQGSTETQYF; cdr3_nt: TGTGCCAGCAGTCAACAGGGTAGTACGGAGACCCAGTACTTC
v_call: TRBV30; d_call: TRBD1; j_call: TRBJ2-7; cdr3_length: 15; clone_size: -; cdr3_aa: CAWSGGTGGRNEQYF; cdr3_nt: TGTGCCTGGAGTGGCGGGACAGGGGGCAGGAACGAGCAGTACTTC
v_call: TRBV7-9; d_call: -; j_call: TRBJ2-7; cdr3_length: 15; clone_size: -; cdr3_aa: CASSLALAQRGERHF; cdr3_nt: TGTGCCAGCAGCTTAGCGTTAGCCCAGCGAGGCGAGCGGCACTTC
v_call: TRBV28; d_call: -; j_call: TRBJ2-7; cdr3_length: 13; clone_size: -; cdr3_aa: CASSLDTRYEQYF; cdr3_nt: TGTGCCAGCAGTTTGGACACGAGGTACGAGCAGTACTTC
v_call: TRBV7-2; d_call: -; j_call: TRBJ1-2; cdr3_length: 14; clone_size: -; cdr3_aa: CASSLVLSAGGYTF; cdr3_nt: TGTGCCAGCAGCTTAGTTCTATCGGCGGGTGGCTACACCTTC
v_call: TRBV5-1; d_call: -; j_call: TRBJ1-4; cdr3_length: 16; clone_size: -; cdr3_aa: CASARTATATNEKLFF; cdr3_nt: TGCGCCAGCGCCCGGACAGCAACTGCAACTAATGAAAAACTGTTTTTT
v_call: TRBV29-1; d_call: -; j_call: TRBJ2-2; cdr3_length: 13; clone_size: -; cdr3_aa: CSGRDLATGELFF; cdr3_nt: TGCAGCGGGCGGGACCTTGCCACCGGGGAGCTGTTTTTT
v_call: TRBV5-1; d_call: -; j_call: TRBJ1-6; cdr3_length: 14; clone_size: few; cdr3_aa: CASRGPGDNSPLHF; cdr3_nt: TGCGCCAGCAGAGGGCCGGGGGATAATTCACCCCTCCACTTT
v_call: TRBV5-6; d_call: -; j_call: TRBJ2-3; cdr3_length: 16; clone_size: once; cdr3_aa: CASSLPLPRGADTQYF; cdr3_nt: TGTGCCAGCAGCTTACCCCTCCCCAGGGGGGCAGATACGCAGTATTTT
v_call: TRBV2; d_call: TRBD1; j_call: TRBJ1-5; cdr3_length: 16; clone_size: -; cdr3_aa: CASSDGTGAGNQPQHF; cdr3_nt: TGTGCCAGCAGTGATGGGACAGGGGCAGGCAATCAGCCCCAGCATTTT
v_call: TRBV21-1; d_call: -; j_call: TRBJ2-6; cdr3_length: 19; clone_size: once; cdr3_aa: CASSKAPGSDGSGANVLTF; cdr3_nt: TGTGCCAGCAGCAAAGCGCCGGGTAGCGATGGGTCTGGGGCCAACGTCCTGACTTTC
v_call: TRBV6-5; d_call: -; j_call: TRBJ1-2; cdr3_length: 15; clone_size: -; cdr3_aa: CASNLRGTLSHGYTF; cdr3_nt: TGTGCCAGCAACTTACGCGGGACGCTCAGCCATGGCTACACCTTC
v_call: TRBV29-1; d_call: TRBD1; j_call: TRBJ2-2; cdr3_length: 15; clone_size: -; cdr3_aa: CSQFPDRDRTGELFF; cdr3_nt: TGCAGCCAATTCCCGGACAGGGATAGGACCGGGGAGCTGTTTTTT
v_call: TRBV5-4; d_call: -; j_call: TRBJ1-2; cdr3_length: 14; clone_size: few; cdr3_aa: CASSLFGTNYGYTF; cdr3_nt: TGTGCCAGCAGCTTGTTCGGGACCAACTATGGCTACACCTTC
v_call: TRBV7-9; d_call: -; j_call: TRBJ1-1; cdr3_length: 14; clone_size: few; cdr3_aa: CASSSAGLNTEAFF; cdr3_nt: TGTGCCAGCAGCTCAGCAGGGCTGAACACTGAAGCTTTCTTT
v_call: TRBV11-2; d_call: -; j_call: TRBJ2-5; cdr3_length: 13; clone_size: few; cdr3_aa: CASSPHAQETQYF; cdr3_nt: TGTGCCAGCAGCCCCCACGCCCAAGAGACCCAGTACTTC
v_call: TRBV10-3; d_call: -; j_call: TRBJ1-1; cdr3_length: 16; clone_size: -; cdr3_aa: CAISDPKDRRDTEAFF; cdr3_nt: TGTGCCATCAGTGACCCTAAGGATCGGCGGGACACTGAAGCTTTCTTT